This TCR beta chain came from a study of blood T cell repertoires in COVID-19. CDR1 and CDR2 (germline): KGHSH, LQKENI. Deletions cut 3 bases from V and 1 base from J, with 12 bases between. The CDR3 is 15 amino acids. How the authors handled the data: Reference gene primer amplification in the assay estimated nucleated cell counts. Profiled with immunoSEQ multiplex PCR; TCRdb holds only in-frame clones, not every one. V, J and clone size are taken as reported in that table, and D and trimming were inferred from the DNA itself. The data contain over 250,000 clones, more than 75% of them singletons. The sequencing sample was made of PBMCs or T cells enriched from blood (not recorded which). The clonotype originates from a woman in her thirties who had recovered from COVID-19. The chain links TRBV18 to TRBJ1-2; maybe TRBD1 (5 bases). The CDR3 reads CASSPSRDINYGYTF. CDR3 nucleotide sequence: TGTGCCAGCTCACCTTCCAGGGATATTAACTATGGCTACACCTTC.